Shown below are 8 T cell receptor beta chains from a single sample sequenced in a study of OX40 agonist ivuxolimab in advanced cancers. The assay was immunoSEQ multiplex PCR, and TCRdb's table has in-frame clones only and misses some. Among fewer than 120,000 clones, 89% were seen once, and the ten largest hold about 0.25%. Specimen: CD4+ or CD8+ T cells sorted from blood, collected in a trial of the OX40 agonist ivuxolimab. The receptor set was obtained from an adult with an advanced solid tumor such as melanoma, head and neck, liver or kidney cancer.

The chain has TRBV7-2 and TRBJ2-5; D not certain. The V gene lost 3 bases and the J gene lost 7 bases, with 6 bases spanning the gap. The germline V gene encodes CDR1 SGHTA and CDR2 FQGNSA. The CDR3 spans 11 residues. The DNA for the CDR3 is TGTGCCAGCAGCTTCACGGGGACCCAGTACTTC. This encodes CASSFTGTQYF.

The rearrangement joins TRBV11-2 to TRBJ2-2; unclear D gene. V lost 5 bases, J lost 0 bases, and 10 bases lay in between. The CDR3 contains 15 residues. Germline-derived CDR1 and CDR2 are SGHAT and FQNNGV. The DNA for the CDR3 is TGTGCCAGCAGCAAAAGGGCAACGAACACCGGGGAGCTGTTTTTT. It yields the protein CASSKRATNTGELFF.

The CDR3 bases are TGCGCCAGCAGCGAACCCTTCGGGACAGAGGTAGATACGCAGTATTTT. This sequence encodes CASSEPFGTEVDTQYF. The V call is TRBV4-3, the J call TRBJ2-3, with 7 nucleotides matching TRBD1. Germline trimming cut 5 bases from V and 5 bases from J; bases unmatched to any gene: 13. From germline, CDR1 is LGHNA and CDR2 YSLEER. The CDR3 runs to 16 residues.

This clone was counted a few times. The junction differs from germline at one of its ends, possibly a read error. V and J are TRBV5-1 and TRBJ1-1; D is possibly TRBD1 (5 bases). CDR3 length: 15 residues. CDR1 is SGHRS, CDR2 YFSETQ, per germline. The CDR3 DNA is TGCGCCAGCAGCTTGGATACGGGACTGAACGCTGAAGCTTTCTTT. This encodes CASSLDTGLNAEAFF.

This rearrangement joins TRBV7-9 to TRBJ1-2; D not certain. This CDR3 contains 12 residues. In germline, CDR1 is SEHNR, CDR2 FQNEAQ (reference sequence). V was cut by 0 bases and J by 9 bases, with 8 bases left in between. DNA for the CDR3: TGTGCCAGCAGCTTAGCCGGCGTAAGCTACACCTTC. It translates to CASSLAGVSYTF.

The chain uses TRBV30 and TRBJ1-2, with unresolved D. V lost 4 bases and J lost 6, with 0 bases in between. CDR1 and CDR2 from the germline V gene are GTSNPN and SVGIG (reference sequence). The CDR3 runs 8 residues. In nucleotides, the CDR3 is TGTGCCTGGAATGGCTACACCTTC. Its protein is CAWNGYTF.

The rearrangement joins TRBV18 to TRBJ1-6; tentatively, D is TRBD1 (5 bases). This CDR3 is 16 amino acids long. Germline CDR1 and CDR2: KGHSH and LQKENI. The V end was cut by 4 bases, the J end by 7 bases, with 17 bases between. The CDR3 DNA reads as TGTGCCAGCTCACAAGGGACCCCTGGGACCAATTCACCCCTCCACTTT. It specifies CASSQGTPGTNSPLHF.

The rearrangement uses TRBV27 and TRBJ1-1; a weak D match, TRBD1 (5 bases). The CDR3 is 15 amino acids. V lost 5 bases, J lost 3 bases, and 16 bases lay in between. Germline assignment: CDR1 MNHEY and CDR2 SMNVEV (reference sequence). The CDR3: CASSPGTRWDTEAFF. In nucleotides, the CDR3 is TGTGCCAGCAGTCCCGGGACCAGATGGGACACTGAAGCTTTCTTT.